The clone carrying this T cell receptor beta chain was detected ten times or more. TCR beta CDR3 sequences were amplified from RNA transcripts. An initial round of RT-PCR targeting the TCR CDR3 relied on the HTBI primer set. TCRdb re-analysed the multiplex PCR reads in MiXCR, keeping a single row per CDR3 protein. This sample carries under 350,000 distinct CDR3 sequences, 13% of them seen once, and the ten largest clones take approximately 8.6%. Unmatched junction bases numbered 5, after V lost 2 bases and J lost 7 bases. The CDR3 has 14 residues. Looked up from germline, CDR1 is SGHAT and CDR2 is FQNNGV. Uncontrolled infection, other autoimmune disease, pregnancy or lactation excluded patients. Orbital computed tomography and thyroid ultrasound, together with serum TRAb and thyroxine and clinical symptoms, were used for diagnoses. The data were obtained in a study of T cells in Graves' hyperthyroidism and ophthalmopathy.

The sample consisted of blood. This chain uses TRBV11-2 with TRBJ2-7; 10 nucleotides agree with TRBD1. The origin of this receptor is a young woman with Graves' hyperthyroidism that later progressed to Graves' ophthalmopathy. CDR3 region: CASSLLTGGGEQYF. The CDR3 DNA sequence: TGTGCCAGCAGCTTATTGACAGGGGGCGGGGAGCAGTACTTC.